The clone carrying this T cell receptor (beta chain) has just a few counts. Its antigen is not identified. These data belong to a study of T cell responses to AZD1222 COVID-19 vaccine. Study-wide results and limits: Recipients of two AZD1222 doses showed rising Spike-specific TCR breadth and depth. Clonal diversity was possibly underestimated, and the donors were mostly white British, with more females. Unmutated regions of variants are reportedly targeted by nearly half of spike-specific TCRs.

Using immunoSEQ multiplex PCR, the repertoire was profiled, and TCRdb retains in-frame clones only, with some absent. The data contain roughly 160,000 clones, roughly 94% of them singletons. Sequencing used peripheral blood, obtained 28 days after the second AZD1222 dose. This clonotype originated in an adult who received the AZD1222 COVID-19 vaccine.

For the CDR3, the DNA is TGTGCCAGCAGCCAAGGACAGGGATTCTACAATGAGCAGTTCTTC. This encodes CASSQGQGFYNEQFF. The chain combines TRBV7-8 with TRBJ2-1, with 8 bases that match TRBD1. Germline V gives CDR1 SGHVS, CDR2 FQNEAQ. The J segment lost 3 bases and the V segment lost 5 bases, leaving 6 bases of the junction unmatched. CDR3 length: 15 residues.